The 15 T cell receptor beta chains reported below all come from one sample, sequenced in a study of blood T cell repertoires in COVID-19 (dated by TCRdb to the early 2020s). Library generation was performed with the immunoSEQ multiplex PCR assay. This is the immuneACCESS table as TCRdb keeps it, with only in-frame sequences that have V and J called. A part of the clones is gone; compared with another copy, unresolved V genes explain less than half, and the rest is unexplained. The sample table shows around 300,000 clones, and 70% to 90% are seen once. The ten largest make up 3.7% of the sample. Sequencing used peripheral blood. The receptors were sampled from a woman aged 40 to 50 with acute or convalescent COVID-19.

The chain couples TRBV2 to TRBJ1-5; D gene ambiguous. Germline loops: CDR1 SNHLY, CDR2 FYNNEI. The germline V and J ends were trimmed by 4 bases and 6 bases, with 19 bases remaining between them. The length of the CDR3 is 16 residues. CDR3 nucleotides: TGTGCCAGCAGTGGCTATCATACCTCAGAGGGTCAGCCCCAGCATTTT. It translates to CASSGYHTSEGQPQHF.

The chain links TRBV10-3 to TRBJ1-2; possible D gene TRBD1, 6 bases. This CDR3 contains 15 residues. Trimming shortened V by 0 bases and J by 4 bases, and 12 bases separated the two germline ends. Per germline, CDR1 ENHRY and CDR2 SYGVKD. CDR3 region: CAISESPTRGYGYTF. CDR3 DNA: TGTGCCATCAGTGAGTCCCCAACCAGGGGCTATGGCTACACCTTC.

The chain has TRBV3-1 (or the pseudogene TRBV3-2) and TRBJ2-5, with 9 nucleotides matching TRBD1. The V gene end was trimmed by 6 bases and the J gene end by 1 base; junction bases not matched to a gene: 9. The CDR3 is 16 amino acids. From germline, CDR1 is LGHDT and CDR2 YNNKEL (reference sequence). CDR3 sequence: CASSQTGQGIQETQYF. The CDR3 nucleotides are TGTGCCAGCAGTCAAACGGGACAGGGAATCCAAGAGACCCAGTACTTC.

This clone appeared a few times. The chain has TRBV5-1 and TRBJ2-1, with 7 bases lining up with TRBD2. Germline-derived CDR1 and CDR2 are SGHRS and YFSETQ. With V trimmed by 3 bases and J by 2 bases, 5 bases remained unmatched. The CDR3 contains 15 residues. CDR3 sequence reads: CASSSGGFTYNEQFF. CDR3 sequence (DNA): TGCGCCAGCAGCTCCGGGGGGTTTACCTACAATGAGCAGTTCTTC.

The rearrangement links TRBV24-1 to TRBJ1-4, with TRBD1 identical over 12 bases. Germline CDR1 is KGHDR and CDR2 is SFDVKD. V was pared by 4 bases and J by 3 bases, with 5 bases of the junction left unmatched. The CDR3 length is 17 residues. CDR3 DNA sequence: TGTGCCACCAGTGACCCGGGACAGGGGGCAGCTAATGAAAAACTGTTTTTT. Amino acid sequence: CATSDPGQGAANEKLFF.

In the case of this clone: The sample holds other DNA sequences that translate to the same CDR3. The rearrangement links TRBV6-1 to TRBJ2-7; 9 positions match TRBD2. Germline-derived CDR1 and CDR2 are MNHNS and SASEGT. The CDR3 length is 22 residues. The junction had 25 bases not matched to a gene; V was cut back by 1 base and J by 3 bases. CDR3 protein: CASSEERLAGSVEVPPLYEQYV. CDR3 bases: TGTGCCAGCAGTGAAGAGAGGCTAGCGGGGTCCGTAGAAGTCCCACCCCTCTACGAGCAGTACGTC.

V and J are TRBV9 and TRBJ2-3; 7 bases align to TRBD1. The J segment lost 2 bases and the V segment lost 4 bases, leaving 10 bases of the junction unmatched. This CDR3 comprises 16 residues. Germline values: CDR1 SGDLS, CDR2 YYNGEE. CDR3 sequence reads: CASSRGQTGFTDTQYF. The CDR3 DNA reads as TGTGCCAGCAGCAGGGGACAGACAGGTTTCACAGATACGCAGTATTTT.

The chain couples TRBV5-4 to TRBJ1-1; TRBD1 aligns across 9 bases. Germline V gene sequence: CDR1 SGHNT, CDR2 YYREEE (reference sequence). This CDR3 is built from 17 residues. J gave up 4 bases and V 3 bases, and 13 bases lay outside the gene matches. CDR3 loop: CASSSSTYRGPGTEAFF. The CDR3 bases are TGTGCCAGCAGCTCCTCTACTTACAGGGGGCCGGGCACTGAAGCTTTCTTT.

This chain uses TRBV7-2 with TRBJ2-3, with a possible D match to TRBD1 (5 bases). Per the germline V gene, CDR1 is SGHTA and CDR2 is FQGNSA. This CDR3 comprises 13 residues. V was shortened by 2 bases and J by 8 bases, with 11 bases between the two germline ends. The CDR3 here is CASSLKGAPTQYF. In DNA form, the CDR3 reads TGTGCCAGCAGCTTAAAAGGGGCACCTACGCAGTATTTT.

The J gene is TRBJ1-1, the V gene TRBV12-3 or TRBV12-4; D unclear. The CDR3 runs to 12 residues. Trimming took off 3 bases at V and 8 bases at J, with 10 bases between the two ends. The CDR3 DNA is TGTGCCAGCAGTTTTTTTGCAGGCGAAGCTTTCTTT. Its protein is CASSFFAGEAFF.

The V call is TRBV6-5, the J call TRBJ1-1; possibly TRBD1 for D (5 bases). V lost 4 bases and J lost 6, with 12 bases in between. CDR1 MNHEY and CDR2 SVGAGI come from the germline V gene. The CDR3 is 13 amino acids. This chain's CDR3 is CASSFDSIPEAFF. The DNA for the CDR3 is TGTGCCAGCAGTTTTGACAGTATACCTGAAGCTTTCTTT.

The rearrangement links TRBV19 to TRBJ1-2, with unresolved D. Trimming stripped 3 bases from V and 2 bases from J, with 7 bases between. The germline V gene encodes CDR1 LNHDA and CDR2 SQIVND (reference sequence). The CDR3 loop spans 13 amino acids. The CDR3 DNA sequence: TGTGCCAGTAGTATGACATGGAACTATGGCTACACCTTC. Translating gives CASSMTWNYGYTF.

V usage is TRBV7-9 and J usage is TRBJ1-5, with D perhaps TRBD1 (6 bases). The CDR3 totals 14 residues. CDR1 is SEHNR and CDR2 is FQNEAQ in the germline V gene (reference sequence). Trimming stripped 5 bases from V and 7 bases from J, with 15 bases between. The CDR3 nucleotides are TGTGCCAGCAGCCGGACAGCCGGTGGACAGCCCCAGCATTTT. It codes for CASSRTAGGQPQHF. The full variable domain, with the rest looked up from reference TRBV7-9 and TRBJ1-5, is DTGVSQNPRHKITKRGQNVTFRCDPISEHNRLYWYRQTLGQGPEFLTYFQNEAQLEKSRLLSDRFSAERPKGSFSTLEIQRTEQGDSAMYLCASSRTAGGQPQHFGDGTRLSIL.

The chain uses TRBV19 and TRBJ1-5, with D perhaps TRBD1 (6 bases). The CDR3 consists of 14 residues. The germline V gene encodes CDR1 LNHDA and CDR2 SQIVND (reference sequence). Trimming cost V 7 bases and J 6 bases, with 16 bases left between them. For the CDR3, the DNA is TGTGCCAGTACCATCACGGGGGGGCTTCAGCCCCAGCATTTT. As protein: CASTITGGLQPQHF.

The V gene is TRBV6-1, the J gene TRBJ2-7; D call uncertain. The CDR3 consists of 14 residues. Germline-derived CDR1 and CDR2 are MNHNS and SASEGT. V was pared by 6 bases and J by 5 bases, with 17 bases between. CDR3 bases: TGTGCCAGCAGATCAGGTCCCATTTACGACGAGCAGTACGTC. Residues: CASRSGPIYDEQYV.